What follows describes a single T cell receptor beta chain. Germline V CDR1 and CDR2: SGHDN, FVKESK. This CDR3 has 15 amino acids. V lost 0 bases to trimming and J lost 4 bases, with 12 bases between them. A multiplex PCR was run with 60 Vbeta primers and 13 Jbeta primers. TCRdb's table, derived via immunoSEQ multiplex PCR, lists solely in-frame clones and lacks some. The repertoire includes roughly 150,000 clones, roughly 70% of them detected once, and about 4.5% sits in the top ten. This specimen comes from a study of cytomegalovirus exposure and HLA in healthy donors. The chain has TRBV14 and TRBJ1-2; D is unclear. The material sequenced was PBMCs. This sequence originates from a man aged 60-69 years in good health and CMV-seronegative. CDR3: CASSQESNGSYGYTF. As DNA, the CDR3 is TGTGCCAGCAGCCAAGAAAGTAACGGGAGCTATGGCTACACCTTC.